Included here is one T cell receptor (beta chain) sequence, with context. The antigen is undetermined. Here immunoSEQ multiplex PCR was the method, and the copy in TCRdb shows in-frame clones only, minus some. The sample has 120,000 or so clones, approximately 90% seen once. The data belong to a study of T cell responses to AZD1222 COVID-19 vaccine. Findings and caveats of the study: Following two doses of AZD1222, Spike-specific TCR breadth and depth rose.

V lost 4 bases and J 8 bases, leaving 20 bases between the germline ends. CDR3 size: 16 residues. Looked up from germline, CDR1 is MNHEY and CDR2 is SVGEGT. This sequence was found in an adult in good health. Sequenced here: peripheral blood, sampled on day 0 of AZD1222 vaccination. V usage is TRBV6-2 or TRBV6-3 and J usage is TRBJ1-4; maybe TRBD1 (5 bases). This chain's CDR3 is CASSWVQGGSEEKLFF. In nucleotides, the CDR3 is TGTGCCAGCAGTTGGGTGCAGGGTGGTTCAGAAGAAAAACTGTTTTTT.